The rows below give T cell receptor beta chains drawn from one sample of a study of blood T cells in healthy people across ages. Each CDR3 protein gets one entry after TCRdb re-called the 5' RACE reads with MiXCR. The data show around 1,000,000 distinct CDR3 sequences, with approximately 25% seen just once and 0.65% to 0.95% held by the top ten. The same specimen was also included in a second study, on T cells of mothers and their children.

The specimen sequenced was blood. Receptors originate from a girl aged 2 to 9 in good health. CDR3s include the opening cysteine and the closing phenylalanine or tryptophan. D genes are given only for firm matches. Rows give clone size only sometimes, using once, few, many, or a class for an expanded clone.

D gene: -
clone size: few
V gene: TRBV20-1
J gene: TRBJ2-4
CDR3 DNA: TGCAGTGCTAGAGTCTCACAGAAAAACATTCAGTACTTC
CDR3 protein: CSARVSQKNIQYF

D gene: -
clone size: -
V gene: TRBV21-1
J gene: TRBJ2-1
CDR3 DNA: TGTGCCAGCAGCAAAGATTGTCGGACAGGGGGCTACAATGAGCAGTTCTTC
CDR3 protein: CASSKDCRTGGYNEQFF

D gene: -
clone size: -
V gene: TRBV10-3
J gene: TRBJ2-3
CDR3 DNA: TGTGCCATCAGTGAGGGGGAAGATACGCAGTATTTT
CDR3 protein: CAISEGEDTQYF

D gene: -
clone size: -
V gene: TRBV27
J gene: TRBJ2-7
CDR3 DNA: TGTGCCAGCAGTTTAAAAGGGACTGGGTACGAGCAGTACTTC
CDR3 protein: CASSLKGTGYEQYF

D gene: -
clone size: few
V gene: TRBV12-3/TRBV12-4
J gene: TRBJ1-6
CDR3 DNA: TGTGCCAGCAGCCCAGGGAATGAGAATTCACCCCTCCACTTT
CDR3 protein: CASSPGNENSPLHF

D gene: -
clone size: -
V gene: TRBV24-1
J gene: TRBJ2-3
CDR3 DNA: TGTGCCACCAGTGTCGGGTTGAGAGATACGCAGTATTTT
CDR3 protein: CATSVGLRDTQYF

D gene: TRBD1
clone size: many
V gene: TRBV4-1
J gene: TRBJ2-7
CDR3 DNA: TGCGCCAGCAGCCAAGACGGGACAGGTACCTACGAGCAGTACTTC
CDR3 protein: CASSQDGTGTYEQYF

D gene: TRBD1
clone size: -
V gene: TRBV5-4
J gene: TRBJ1-2
CDR3 DNA: TGTGCCAGCAGCTTGACCGCTGGACAGGGATACACCTTC
CDR3 protein: CASSLTAGQGYTF

D gene: TRBD1
clone size: -
V gene: TRBV6-1
J gene: TRBJ2-7
CDR3 DNA: TGTGCCAGCAGCGGGACAGGGGGTCCGGGCGGGTACGAGCAGTACTTC
CDR3 protein: CASSGTGGPGGYEQYF

D gene: -
clone size: few
V gene: TRBV4-3
J gene: TRBJ1-4
CDR3 DNA: TGCGCCAGCAGCCAAGACAGCGTCCCCTCCGGAAAACTGTTTTTT
CDR3 protein: CASSQDSVPSGKLFF

D gene: -
clone size: many
V gene: TRBV4-3
J gene: TRBJ2-3
CDR3 DNA: TGCGCCAGCAGCCAAGACGTCTGGGAAAGCGGTAGCACAGATACGCAGTATTTT
CDR3 protein: CASSQDVWESGSTDTQYF

D gene: -
clone size: -
V gene: TRBV9
J gene: TRBJ2-3
CDR3 DNA: TGTGCCAGCAGCGCCCGGAGGGACACGGAAACAGATACGCAGTATTTT
CDR3 protein: CASSARRDTETDTQYF

D gene: -
clone size: -
V gene: TRBV6-2/TRBV6-3
J gene: TRBJ2-7
CDR3 DNA: TGTGCCAGCAGTTACAAGCTGGCCTCCTACGAGCAGTACTTC
CDR3 protein: CASSYKLASYEQYF

D gene: -
clone size: -
V gene: TRBV3-1
J gene: TRBJ2-2
CDR3 DNA: TGTGCCAGCAGCCAACCAAATCAAAACACCGGGGAGCTGTTTTTT
CDR3 protein: CASSQPNQNTGELFF

D gene: -
clone size: -
V gene: TRBV5-1
J gene: TRBJ1-4
CDR3 DNA: TGCGCCAGCAGCAGGGCGCAGGGTATAAATGAAAAACTGTTTTTT
CDR3 protein: CASSRAQGINEKLFF

D gene: -
clone size: few
V gene: TRBV20-1
J gene: TRBJ2-2
CDR3 DNA: TGCAGTGCTAGGGCGGACGAAAGGGGGTTGACCGGGGAGCTGTTTTTT
CDR3 protein: CSARADERGLTGELFF

D gene: TRBD1
clone size: -
V gene: TRBV4-1
J gene: TRBJ1-2
CDR3 DNA: TGCGCCAGCAGCCAAGAGCCGACAGGGGAGCTTAGTGGCTACACCTTC
CDR3 protein: CASSQEPTGELSGYTF

D gene: -
clone size: -
V gene: TRBV12-3/TRBV12-4
J gene: TRBJ2-1
CDR3 DNA: TGTGCCAGCAGTTTGGCAATCAATGAGCAGTTCTTC
CDR3 protein: CASSLAINEQFF

D gene: -
clone size: -
V gene: TRBV6-2/TRBV6-3
J gene: TRBJ2-7
CDR3 DNA: TGTGCCAGCAGTTTTTCCAGGGTCTACGAGCAGTACTTC
CDR3 protein: CASSFSRVYEQYF

D gene: TRBD2
clone size: -
V gene: TRBV7-3
J gene: TRBJ2-1
CDR3 DNA: TGTGCCAGCGGGGAGGGATTCAATGAGCAGTTCTTC
CDR3 protein: CASGEGFNEQFF

D gene: -
clone size: few
V gene: TRBV6-2/TRBV6-3
J gene: TRBJ2-7
CDR3 DNA: TGTGCCAGTACCCCGAGGGAGCGGCCTTCGGACGAGCAGTACTTC
CDR3 protein: CASTPRERPSDEQYF

D gene: TRBD2
clone size: -
V gene: TRBV3-1
J gene: TRBJ2-1
CDR3 DNA: TGTGCCAGCAGCCGGGGACTAGCGGGAGGCTACAATGACCAGTTCTTC
CDR3 protein: CASSRGLAGGYNDQFF

D gene: TRBD2
clone size: few
V gene: TRBV11-2
J gene: TRBJ2-5
CDR3 DNA: TGTGCCAGCAGCTATATTATCGGGACTAGCGGCCCCGATGGGACCCAGTACTTC
CDR3 protein: CASSYIIGTSGPDGTQYF

D gene: -
clone size: -
V gene: TRBV13
J gene: TRBJ1-5
CDR3 DNA: TGTGCCAGCAGCATATCAGGCAGCAATCAGCCCCAGCATTTT
CDR3 protein: CASSISGSNQPQHF

D gene: TRBD1
clone size: -
V gene: TRBV5-1
J gene: TRBJ2-6
CDR3 DNA: TGCGCCAGCAGCTTGGGGGGACAGGTTACCGGGGCCAACGTCCTGACTTTC
CDR3 protein: CASSLGGQVTGANVLTF

D gene: -
clone size: -
V gene: TRBV27
J gene: TRBJ2-5
CDR3 DNA: TGTGCCAGCAGTTTATCGGGGGGGACCCAGTACTTC
CDR3 protein: CASSLSGGTQYF

D gene: -
clone size: -
V gene: TRBV6-5
J gene: TRBJ1-2
CDR3 DNA: TGTGCCAGCAGTGACGATGGCCTCTTCGCTAACTATGGCTACACCTTC
CDR3 protein: CASSDDGLFANYGYTF

D gene: -
clone size: few
V gene: TRBV11-2
J gene: TRBJ2-1
CDR3 DNA: TGTGCCAGCAGCTTAGAAGCGTCAGCCTACAATGAGCAGTTCTTC
CDR3 protein: CASSLEASAYNEQFF

D gene: -
clone size: once
V gene: TRBV6-5
J gene: TRBJ2-2
CDR3 DNA: TGTGCCAGCAGCGGACCCCGAACGGACACCGGGGAGCTGTTTTTT
CDR3 protein: CASSGPRTDTGELFF

D gene: -
clone size: -
V gene: TRBV6-1
J gene: TRBJ2-5
CDR3 DNA: TGTGCCAGCAGTGGGGGGGGGCAGACCCAGTACTTC
CDR3 protein: CASSGGGQTQYF

D gene: -
clone size: few
V gene: TRBV25-1
J gene: TRBJ2-1
CDR3 DNA: TGTGCCAGTTCCAGGGGGAGGGTGGATGAGCAGTTCTTC
CDR3 protein: CASSRGRVDEQFF

D gene: -
clone size: -
V gene: TRBV11-2
J gene: TRBJ1-1
CDR3 DNA: TGTGCCAGCAGCTGGACAGAACCGAACACTGAAGCTTTCTTT
CDR3 protein: CASSWTEPNTEAFF

D gene: -
clone size: few
V gene: TRBV6-5
J gene: TRBJ2-7
CDR3 DNA: TGTGCCAGCGGGGGACAAGCGTACGAGCAGTACTTC
CDR3 protein: CASGGQAYEQYF

D gene: TRBD2
clone size: -
V gene: TRBV5-1
J gene: TRBJ2-3
CDR3 DNA: TGCGCCGGCAGTGGGTCCAGCGGGGGGGCAAAAGATACGCAGTATTTT
CDR3 protein: CAGSGSSGGAKDTQYF

D gene: -
clone size: few
V gene: TRBV7-3
J gene: TRBJ2-3
CDR3 DNA: TGTGCCAGCAGTCCAGGGCAGCCAATTAGCACAGATACGCAGTATTTT
CDR3 protein: CASSPGQPISTDTQYF

D gene: -
clone size: -
V gene: TRBV7-2
J gene: TRBJ2-7
CDR3 DNA: TGTGCCAGCAGCTTAGAGAGATACTACGAGCAGTACTTC
CDR3 protein: CASSLERYYEQYF

D gene: TRBD2
clone size: -
V gene: TRBV7-6
J gene: TRBJ2-1
CDR3 DNA: TGTGCCAGCAGCTTTCTCCCTCCGGGACTAGAGACATACAATGAGCAGTTCTTC
CDR3 protein: CASSFLPPGLETYNEQFF

D gene: -
clone size: few
V gene: TRBV4-1
J gene: TRBJ2-1
CDR3 DNA: TGCGCCAGCAGCCAAAATACCGGGGGCTACAATGAGCAGTTCTTC
CDR3 protein: CASSQNTGGYNEQFF

D gene: TRBD2
clone size: -
V gene: TRBV11-2
J gene: TRBJ2-1
CDR3 DNA: TGTGCCAGCAGCTTAGAATGGCTAGCGGGCTCCTACAATGAGCAGTTCTTC
CDR3 protein: CASSLEWLAGSYNEQFF

D gene: -
clone size: few
V gene: TRBV28
J gene: TRBJ2-7
CDR3 DNA: TGTGCCAGCAGTTCCAAGCGGCAGAAAGCCTCCTACGAGCAGTACTTC
CDR3 protein: CASSSKRQKASYEQYF

D gene: -
clone size: -
V gene: TRBV28
J gene: TRBJ1-5
CDR3 DNA: TGTGCCAGCAGTTTCTATATCCGGGACAGCAATCAGCCCCAGCATTTT
CDR3 protein: CASSFYIRDSNQPQHF

D gene: -
clone size: -
V gene: TRBV4-1
J gene: TRBJ2-3
CDR3 DNA: TGCGCCAGCCACGTGGGACTCAACTGGCCCACAGATACGCAGTATTTT
CDR3 protein: CASHVGLNWPTDTQYF

D gene: -
clone size: few
V gene: TRBV9
J gene: TRBJ1-1
CDR3 DNA: TGTGCCAGCAGCGACTTAGGGGAAGCTTTCTTT
CDR3 protein: CASSDLGEAFF

D gene: TRBD2
clone size: -
V gene: TRBV27
J gene: TRBJ2-5
CDR3 DNA: TGTGCCAGCAGTCCCGGACTAGCGCCTCAAGAGACCCAGTACTTC
CDR3 protein: CASSPGLAPQETQYF

D gene: -
clone size: few
V gene: TRBV20-1
J gene: TRBJ2-1
CDR3 DNA: TGCAGTGCTAGAGGTGGGATCAATGAGCAGTTCTTC
CDR3 protein: CSARGGINEQFF

D gene: TRBD2
clone size: -
V gene: TRBV7-9
J gene: TRBJ2-7
CDR3 DNA: TGTGCCAGCAGCGCAAGACTAGCGGGAGACGAGCAGTACTTC
CDR3 protein: CASSARLAGDEQYF

D gene: -
clone size: few
V gene: TRBV29-1
J gene: TRBJ1-2
CDR3 DNA: TGCAGCGTTGTTGGCGGTACGAGGGGCTACACCTTC
CDR3 protein: CSVVGGTRGYTF

D gene: -
clone size: few
V gene: TRBV13
J gene: TRBJ2-5
CDR3 DNA: TGTGCCAGCAGCTACCGAGGGGGGTTGAGAGAGACCCAGTACTTC
CDR3 protein: CASSYRGGLRETQYF

D gene: TRBD2
clone size: once
V gene: TRBV4-1
J gene: TRBJ2-4
CDR3 DNA: TGCGCCAGCAGCCAAGGACTAGCGGGAGGGCCCCCTATAAACATTCAGTACTTC
CDR3 protein: CASSQGLAGGPPINIQYF

D gene: -
clone size: -
V gene: TRBV4-2
J gene: TRBJ2-1
CDR3 DNA: TGTGCCAGCCGGGGTCGCGGGTCCAATGAGCAGTTCTTC
CDR3 protein: CASRGRGSNEQFF

D gene: TRBD1
clone size: few
V gene: TRBV6-2/TRBV6-3
J gene: TRBJ2-7
CDR3 DNA: TGTGCCACCGTCGGTGAGTTGGGCAGGGGGTCTCGCGAGCAGTACTTC
CDR3 protein: CATVGELGRGSREQYF

D gene: -
clone size: -
V gene: TRBV12-3/TRBV12-4
J gene: TRBJ1-5
CDR3 DNA: TGTGCCAGCAGCCGGGACACCAATCAGCCCCAGCATTTT
CDR3 protein: CASSRDTNQPQHF

D gene: -
clone size: many
V gene: TRBV4-3
J gene: TRBJ2-7
CDR3 DNA: TGCGCCAGCAGCCAAAGTATGATCGGGTACGAGCAGTACTTC
CDR3 protein: CASSQSMIGYEQYF

D gene: -
clone size: -
V gene: TRBV6-6
J gene: TRBJ1-6
CDR3 DNA: TGTGTCAGCAGTTACTCAGATCACCTCCACTTT
CDR3 protein: CVSSYSDHLHF